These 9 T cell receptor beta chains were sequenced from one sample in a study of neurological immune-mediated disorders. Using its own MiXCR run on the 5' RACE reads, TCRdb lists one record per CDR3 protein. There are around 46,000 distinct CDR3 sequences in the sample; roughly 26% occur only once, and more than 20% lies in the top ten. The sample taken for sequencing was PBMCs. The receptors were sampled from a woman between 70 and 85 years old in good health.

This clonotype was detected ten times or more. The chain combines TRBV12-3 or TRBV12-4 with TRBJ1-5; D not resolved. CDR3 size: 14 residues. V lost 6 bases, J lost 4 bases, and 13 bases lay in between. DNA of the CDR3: TGTGCCAGCAGCTCGGAGGCCCTAAATCAGCCCCAGCATTTT. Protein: CASSSEALNQPQHF.

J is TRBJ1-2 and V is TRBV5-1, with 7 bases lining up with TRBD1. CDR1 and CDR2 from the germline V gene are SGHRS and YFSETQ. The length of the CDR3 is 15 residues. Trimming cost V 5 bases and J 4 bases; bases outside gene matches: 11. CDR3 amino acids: CASRNRQGSGYGYTF. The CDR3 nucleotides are TGCGCCAGCAGGAACCGACAGGGCTCGGGCTATGGCTACACCTTC.

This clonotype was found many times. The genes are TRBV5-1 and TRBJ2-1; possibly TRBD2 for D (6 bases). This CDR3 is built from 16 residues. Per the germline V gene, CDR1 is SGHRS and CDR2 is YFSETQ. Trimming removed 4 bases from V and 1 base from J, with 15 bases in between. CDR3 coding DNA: TGCGCCAGCAGCATAGAGACCGGGAGATCCTACAATGAGCAGTTCTTC. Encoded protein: CASSIETGRSYNEQFF.

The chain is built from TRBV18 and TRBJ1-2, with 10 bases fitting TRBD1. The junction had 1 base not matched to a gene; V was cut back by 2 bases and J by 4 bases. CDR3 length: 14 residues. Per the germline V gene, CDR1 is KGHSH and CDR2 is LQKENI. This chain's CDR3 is CASSPGTGAYGYTF. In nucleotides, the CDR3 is TGTGCCAGCTCACCAGGGACAGGGGCCTATGGCTACACCTTC.

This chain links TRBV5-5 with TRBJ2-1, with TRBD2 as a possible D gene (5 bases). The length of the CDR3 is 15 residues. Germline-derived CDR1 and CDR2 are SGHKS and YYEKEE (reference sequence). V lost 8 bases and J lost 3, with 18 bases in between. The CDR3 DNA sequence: TGTGCCAGTCTCCCATATCCGGGAAACTACAATGAGCAGTTCTTC. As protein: CASLPYPGNYNEQFF. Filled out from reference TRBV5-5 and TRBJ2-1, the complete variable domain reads DAGVTQSPTHLIKTRGQQVTLRCSPISGHKSVSWYQQVLGQGPQFIFQYYEKEERGRGNFPDRFSARQFPNYSSELNVNALLLGDSALYLCASLPYPGNYNEQFFGPGTRLTVL.

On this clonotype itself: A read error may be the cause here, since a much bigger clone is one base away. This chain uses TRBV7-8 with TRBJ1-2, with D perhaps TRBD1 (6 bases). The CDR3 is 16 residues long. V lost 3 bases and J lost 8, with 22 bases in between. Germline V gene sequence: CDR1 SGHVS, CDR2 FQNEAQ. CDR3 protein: CASSFLGDWGRVGYTF. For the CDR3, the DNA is TGTGCCAGCAGCTTTTTGGGAGACTGGGGGCGAGTCGGCTACACCTTC.

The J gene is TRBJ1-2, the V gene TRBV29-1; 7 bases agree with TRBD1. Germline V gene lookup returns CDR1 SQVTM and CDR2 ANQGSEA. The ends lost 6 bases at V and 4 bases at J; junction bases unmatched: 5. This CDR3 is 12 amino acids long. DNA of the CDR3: TGCAGCGTATCTGACAGGGCCTATGGCTACACCTTC. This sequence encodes CSVSDRAYGYTF.

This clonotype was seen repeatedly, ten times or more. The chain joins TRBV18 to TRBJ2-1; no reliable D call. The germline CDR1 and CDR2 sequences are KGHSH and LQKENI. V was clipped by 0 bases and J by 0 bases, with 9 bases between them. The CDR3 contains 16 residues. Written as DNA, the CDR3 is TGTGCCAGCTCACCACCAAGAGGTAGCTCCTACAATGAGCAGTTCTTC. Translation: CASSPPRGSSYNEQFF.

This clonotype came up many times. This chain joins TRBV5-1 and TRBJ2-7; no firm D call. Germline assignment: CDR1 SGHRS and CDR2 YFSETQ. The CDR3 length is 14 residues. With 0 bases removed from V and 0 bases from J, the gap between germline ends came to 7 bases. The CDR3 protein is CASSLAPPSYEQYF. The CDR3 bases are TGCGCCAGCAGCTTGGCCCCTCCCTCCTACGAGCAGTACTTC.